The T cell receptor beta chain under discussion was sequenced for a study of T cells expressing NK-cell markers. Study-level background: Repertoires of TCR beta were obtained from T cells sorted as CD3+CD56+NKG2C+, CD3+CD56+NKG2C- and CD3+CD56-NKG2C+.

In generating TCR beta cDNA, 5'RACE template switching with UMIs was used. After re-calling the 5' RACE reads, TCRdb lists one entry per CDR3 protein, DNA absent. The sample data list more than 400,000 distinct CDR3 sequences. As concerns this clonotype: Its antigen is not identified.

Overall study findings and caveats: These clonotypes also led the CD3+CD56-NKG2C+ fraction in a few donors.

Germline CDR1 is SGHDT and CDR2 is YYEEEE. CDR3 length: 13 residues. The receptor's source is a woman between 18 and 70 years old in good health. Sample: blood T cells: a sorted CD56 or NKG2C T cell subset, CD4+ or CD8+ T cells, or bulk PBMC T cells (not recorded which). The gene calls are TRBV5-6 and TRBJ1-5; TCRdb designates TRBD1, a call that cannot be tested without DNA. The CDR3 reads CASSLSGAQPQHF. Looking up the rest from reference TRBV5-6 and TRBJ1-5 gives the full variable domain: DAGVTQSPTHLIKTRGQQVTLRCSPKSGHDTVSWYQQALGQGPQFIFQYYEEEERQRGNFPDRFSGHQFPNYSSELNVNALLLGDSALYLCASSLSGAQPQHFGDGTRLSIL.